Below, 14 T cell receptor beta chains from the same sample are listed, as sequenced in a study of early T cells in non-severe SARS-CoV-2 infection. TCRdb re-analysed the 5' RACE reads in MiXCR, keeping a single row per CDR3 protein. The profile shows about 69,000 distinct CDR3 sequences, about 11% of them singletons. The sequenced sample was whole blood. The receptors were gathered from an adult who was a healthcare worker with PCR-confirmed SARS-CoV-2 infection or an uninfected control (not recorded which).

The sample holds a few counts of this clonotype. V is TRBV9 and J is TRBJ1-2; 8 bases agree with TRBD1. Trimming took 6 bases from V and 6 from J; bases not matched to a gene: 7. The CDR3 has 13 residues. Germline CDR1 is SGDLS and CDR2 is YYNGEE. DNA of the CDR3: TGTGCCAGCACCCCTACAGGGGGTGATGGCTACACCTTC. Protein product: CASTPTGGDGYTF.

This clonotype has ten or more counts. The V call is TRBV12-3 or TRBV12-4, the J call TRBJ1-2, with 7 bases matching TRBD1. The CDR3 has 14 amino acids. V was pared by 6 bases and J by 6 bases, with 10 bases of the junction left unmatched. CDR3 in DNA: TGTGCCAGCAGCCAAGGGACAGCTGCTCATGGCTACACCTTC. This gives the protein CASSQGTAAHGYTF.

This clonotype was recorded at least ten times. This chain connects TRBV7-6 to TRBJ2-7, with 7 positions matching TRBD2. The CDR3 is 14 residues long. The V gene end was trimmed by 1 base and the J gene end by 3 bases; junction bases not matched to a gene: 3. Germline values: CDR1 SGHVS, CDR2 FNYEAQ. CDR3 sequence reads: CASSLEASGYEQYF. The CDR3 DNA follows: TGTGCCAGCAGCTTAGAGGCTAGCGGCTACGAGCAGTACTTC. Complete variable domain (other parts from reference TRBV7-6 and TRBJ2-7): GAGVSQSPRYKVTKRGQDVALRCDPISGHVSLYWYRQALGQGPEFLTYFNYEAQQDKSGLPNDRFSAERPEGSISTLTIQRTEQRDSAMYRCASSLEASGYEQYFGPGTRLTVT.

Comment on this clonotype: A much larger clone sits a single nucleotide away, making a read error possible. The genes are TRBV5-5 and TRBJ2-3, with 9 nucleotides matching TRBD2. This CDR3 has 14 residues. From germline, CDR1 is SGHKS and CDR2 YYEKEE (reference sequence). The CDR3 loop is CVSSSGTSMDTQYF. The CDR3 DNA reads as TGTGTCAGCAGCTCCGGGACTAGCATGGATACGCAGTATTTT.

This clonotype was found a few times. The chain carries TRBV24-1 and TRBJ1-5; D gene unclear. The CDR3 covers 14 residues. V was pared by 2 bases and J by 0 bases, with 4 bases between. Germline lookup yields CDR1 KGHDR and CDR2 SFDVKD. The CDR3 here is CATSDSSSNQPQHF. Here the CDR3 DNA reads TGTGCCACCAGTGATTCTTCTAGCAATCAGCCCCAGCATTTT.

This chain connects TRBV12-3 or TRBV12-4 to TRBJ2-3; D gene ambiguous. CDR3 size: 12 residues. Trimming took 3 bases from V and 2 from J, leaving 3 bases between them. For the CDR3, the DNA is TGTGCCAGCAGTTTCCACACAGATACGCAGTATTTT. Protein product: CASSFHTDTQYF.

This clonotype was recorded at least ten times. The rearrangement uses TRBV6-1 and TRBJ1-1; 8 bases agree with TRBD1. The J segment lost 4 bases and the V segment lost 7 bases, leaving 11 bases of the junction unmatched. The CDR3 length is 15 residues. Looked up from germline, CDR1 is MNHNS and CDR2 is SASEGT. The CDR3 loop reads CASTRTGRKVTEAFF. Written as DNA, the CDR3 is TGTGCCAGCACCAGGACAGGGAGGAAAGTCACTGAAGCTTTCTTT.

In its sample, this clonotype was seen many times. V is TRBV20-1 and J is TRBJ2-3, with D tentatively TRBD1 or TRBD2 (5 bases each). The CDR3 is 16 residues long. Germline V lookup: CDR1 DFQATT, CDR2 SNEGSKA (reference sequence). V was cut by 5 bases and J by 1 base, with 19 bases left in between. The CDR3 DNA is TGCAGTGCTGGGACCGAAGGTTTAGGGCGCACAGATACGCAGTATTTT. It translates to CSAGTEGLGRTDTQYF.

The J gene is TRBJ1-5, the V gene TRBV7-2; 8 positions match TRBD1. After removal of 6 bases from V and 6 bases from J, the junction contained 10 bases not matched to a gene. CDR1 SGHTA and CDR2 FQGNSA come from the germline V gene. This CDR3 has 15 amino acids. DNA for the CDR3: TGTGCCAGCAGTTCAGTCGTGACAGGGGCTCAGCCCCAGCATTTT. Protein: CASSSVVTGAQPQHF.

The chain links TRBV18 to TRBJ2-3; 8 bases match TRBD2. The CDR3 contains 16 residues. V gave up 1 base and J gave up 2 bases; unmatched junction bases: 5. CDR1 and CDR2 from the germline V gene are KGHSH and LQKENI. CDR3 residues: CASSPLELAATDTQYF. The CDR3 bases are TGTGCCAGCTCACCACTGGAACTAGCGGCCACAGATACGCAGTATTTT.

J is TRBJ2-5 and V is TRBV20-1; a possible D gene is TRBD1 (8 bases). The CDR3 consists of 14 residues. Germline lookup yields CDR1 DFQATT and CDR2 SNEGSKA (reference sequence). V lost 6 bases to trimming and J lost 5 bases, with 19 bases between them. The CDR3 bases are TGCAGTGCCGGGAGGACAGGGCTCCGGGAGACCCAGTACTTC. Amino acid sequence: CSAGRTGLRETQYF.

This clonotype was counted many times. The CDR3 DNA sequence: TGTGCCAGCAGCCAAGAACGGACACGACGCGGCGTAAAACTGTTTTTT. Translating it yields CASSQERTRRGVKLFF. This sequence joins TRBV3-1 and TRBJ1-4, with D possibly being TRBD1 (5 bases). Looked up from germline, CDR1 is LGHDT and CDR2 is YNNKEL (reference sequence). The CDR3 runs to 16 residues. V was cut by 0 bases and J by 10 bases, with 18 bases left in between. The entire variable domain, with the rest obtained from reference TRBV3-1 and TRBJ1-4, is as follows: DTAVSQTPKYLVTQMGNDKSIKCEQNLGHDTMYWYKQDSKKFLKIMFSYNNKELIINETVPNRFSPKSPDKAHLNLHINSLELGDSAVYFCASSQERTRRGVKLFFGSGTQLSVL.

The chain couples TRBV2 to TRBJ1-2; D is unclear. The ends were cut back, 5 bases at V and 3 bases at J, with 7 bases in the middle. Germline CDR1 is SNHLY and CDR2 is FYNNEI. This CDR3 comprises 12 residues. The CDR3 nucleotides are TGTGCCAGCAGTCGGACGGACTATGGCTACACCTTC. Amino acid sequence: CASSRTDYGYTF.

This clonotype showed up just a few times. This chain uses TRBV2 with TRBJ2-1; the match to TRBD2 covers 8 bases. Per the germline V gene, CDR1 is SNHLY and CDR2 is FYNNEI. J lost 9 bases, V lost 4 bases, and 2 bases had no gene match. The CDR3 spans 12 residues. The CDR3 bases are TGTGCCAGCAGTGGGCTAGCGGGTGAGCAGTTCTTC. Its translation is CASSGLAGEQFF.